A selection of T cell receptor beta chains follows, all from one sample in a study of cytomegalovirus exposure and HLA in healthy donors. TCRdb keeps only in-frame clones here, not all; method: immunoSEQ multiplex PCR. The sample holds more than 100,000 clones, 88% seen once. Sequences were obtained from PBMCs. These receptors came from a man in his thirties or forties in good health and CMV-seronegative. Each CDR3 is given with its conserved first and last residue. Each record gives: J gene, V gene, clone size, D gene, CDR3 DNA, CDR3 protein. D genes are given only for firm matches. Not all rows give a size; the values are once, few, many and, for expanded clones, a class.

TRBJ1-1 TRBV12-5 . TRBD1 TGTGCTACCCGACAGGGCTCGAACACTGAAGCTTTCTTT CATRQGSNTEAFF
TRBJ1-3 TRBV6-5 . . TGTGCCAGCAGTTACTTTGGCGGAAACACCATATATTTT CASSYFGGNTIYF
TRBJ2-1 TRBV7-2 . . TGTGCCAGCAGCTTAGAGGGCAGGGGAGCCTACAATGAGCAGTTCTTC CASSLEGRGAYNEQFF
TRBJ1-3 TRBV5-6 . . TGTGCCAGCAGTGGGCGTGAGGGCTCTGGAAACACCATATATTTT CASSGREGSGNTIYF
TRBJ2-1 TRBV5-3 . . TGTGCCAGAAGCTACCCCGGGGTGCGGGTCAACAATGAGCAGTTCTTC CARSYPGVRVNNEQFF
TRBJ1-2 TRBV16 . TRBD1 TGTGCCAGCAGCCAGACCGGGACAGGGGGTGGCTACACCTTC CASSQTGTGGGYTF
TRBJ2-2 TRBV29-1 . . TGCAGCGTTATTCACGGGTTGAACACCGGGGAGCTGTTTTTT CSVIHGLNTGELFF
TRBJ2-7 TRBV6-5 . . TGTGCCAGCAGTTTTAGGAGCAGCTACGAGCAGTACTTC CASSFRSSYEQYF
TRBJ1-1 TRBV5-4 . . TGTGCCAGCAGCTTTCGGGGACAGAACACTGAAGCTTTCTTT CASSFRGQNTEAFF
TRBJ1-5 TRBV5-1 . . TGCGCCAGCAGACCCCGACAGATCGATCAGCCCCAGCATTTT CASRPRQIDQPQHF
TRBJ2-2 TRBV5-1 . . TGCGCCAGCAGCTTGGTGGGCGAGAATTATGGGGAGCTGTTTTTT CASSLVGENYGELFF
TRBJ1-2 TRBV28 few . TGTGCCAGCAGTTTAGACAGAAGCTATGGCTACACCTTC CASSLDRSYGYTF
TRBJ1-6 TRBV7-6 . . TGTGCCAGCAGCGTAAACCACAGGGCGTCTAATTCACCCCTCCACTTT CASSVNHRASNSPLHF
TRBJ2-5 TRBV12-5 . TRBD2 TGTGCTAGTGGTTTGGTAAAGGTTCCAGGCGGGAGGGCCTGGGAGACCCAGTACTTC CASGLVKVPGGRAWETQYF
TRBJ2-7 TRBV4-1 few . TGCGCCAGCAGCCAAGTCCCACTTGCGTCGGAGCAGTACTTC CASSQVPLASEQYF
TRBJ2-2 TRBV11-2 . . TGTGCCAGCAGCTTGGGACTCCAGAACACCGGGGAGCTGTTTTTT CASSLGLQNTGELFF
TRBJ2-3 TRBV7-9 . . TGTGCCACCAATAGCGGTCCAAGCACAGATACGCAGTATTTT CATNSGPSTDTQYF
TRBJ1-4 TRBV6-1 . . TGTGCCAGCAGTGAAGTTGCCAGGGGTGGGCCTAATGAAAAACTGTTTTTT CASSEVARGGPNEKLFF
TRBJ1-1 TRBV18 . . TGTGCCAGCTCACCACCGTCACAGTCGAACACTGAAGCTTTCTTT CASSPPSQSNTEAFF
TRBJ2-1 TRBV7-2 few . TGTGCCAGCCTCGGGAGTATACCTTTCTCCTACAATGAGCAGTTCTTC CASLGSIPFSYNEQFF
TRBJ2-7 TRBV7-2 . TRBD2 TGTGCCAGCAGCTTAGGAGGAGCGGGAGGATACGAGCAGTACTTC CASSLGGAGGYEQYF
TRBJ2-3 TRBV25-1 . TRBD2 TGTGCCAGCAGTAACGAGCATGGGACTAGCGGGATCGCAGATACGCAGTATTTT CASSNEHGTSGIADTQYF
TRBJ2-7 TRBV7-9 . . TGTGCCAGCAGCCCGCTATACCCGGGACAAGGATTCGAGCAGTACTTC CASSPLYPGQGFEQYF
TRBJ1-2 TRBV4-1 . . TGCGCCAGCAGCCAAGATTACCCGACAGGTTACTATGGCTACACCTTC CASSQDYPTGYYGYTF
TRBJ2-5 TRBV7-6 . . TGTGCCAGCAGCTCCTCTAGTGCGGCGAAAGAGACCCAGTACTTC CASSSSSAAKETQYF
TRBJ2-3 TRBV9 . TRBD2 TGTGCCAGCAGCCCTAGCGGGAGCGCCCCAGATACGCAGTATTTT CASSPSGSAPDTQYF
TRBJ1-1 TRBV5-1 once TRBD1 TGCGCCAGCAGCTTCGGGACAGGGTATGAGGAAGCTTTCTTT CASSFGTGYEEAFF
TRBJ2-3 TRBV7-8 . TRBD2 TGTGCCAGCAGCATTCGACTAGCGGGAGGGCCAGATACGCAGTATTTT CASSIRLAGGPDTQYF
TRBJ2-7 TRBV2 few . TGTGCCACCACGTTACAGGGCCCCGAGCAGTACTTC CATTLQGPEQYF
TRBJ2-1 TRBV7-9 . . TGTGCCAGCAGCTTGGGCTTAAACAATGAGCAGTTCTTC CASSLGLNNEQFF
TRBJ1-2 TRBV18 . . TGTGCCAGCTCACCGGGGGGGAACTATGGCTACACCTTC CASSPGGNYGYTF
TRBJ2-1 TRBV7-2 . TRBD2 TGTGCCAGTACCCCCGGTTGGACTAGAAATAAATTGTCCAATGAGCAGTTCTTC CASTPGWTRNKLSNEQFF